In this sample, the clone carrying this T cell receptor beta chain turned up many times. Its antigen is still unknown. TCR beta CDR3 region amplification was performed from RNA transcripts. TCR CDR3 underwent first-round RT-PCR with the HTBI primer set. TCRdb recomputed calls from the multiplex PCR reads with MiXCR, one row per CDR3 protein. Altogether about 420,000 distinct CDR3 sequences are present, 15% to 19% being singletons, with the ten largest covering 12% to 15%. Fresh 10 ml peripheral blood yielded PBMCs. This entry comes from a study of T cells in Graves' hyperthyroidism and ophthalmopathy. Notes on the study in general: Clonotypes that were expanded in thyroid above 0.001 mostly appeared in blood too. Prediction of ophthalmopathy progression came a median 6.5 months pre-onset. A model of 13 V-J pairs discriminated ophthalmopathy from stable hyperthyroidism.

The CDR3 contains 16 residues. The germline gives CDR1 KGHDR, CDR2 SFDVKD. The V end lost 2 bases, the J end lost 2 bases, and 14 bases lay between the germline ends. Sequencing input: blood. The receptor was derived from a woman aged 18-35 years with Graves' hyperthyroidism. J is TRBJ1-2 and V is TRBV24-1; D is undetermined. In DNA form, the CDR3 reads TGTGCCACCAGTGATTCCCAATGGGGTGGCAACTATGGCTACACCTTC. Its translation: CATSDSQWGGNYGYTF.